The TCR beta chain under discussion was sequenced for a study of long-term antiretroviral therapy in people with HIV. Running of the v3.0 immunoSEQ assay took place at survey level. Clones were sequenced by immunoSEQ multiplex PCR, and TCRdb holds only the in-frame ones, with some missing. The sample yields about 33,000 clones, approximately 96% seen once. Turning to this clone: As yet, its antigen is unknown.

Study results and caveats: Diversity increased after ART yet remained lower than in transplant donor controls.

J was trimmed by 9 bases and V by 6 bases; bases with no gene match: 16. The CDR3 length is 15 residues. In germline, CDR1 is KGHSH, CDR2 LQKENI. Each HIV-infected participant was given treatment in the United States. The sample was unsorted PBMCs, taken about 6.6 years after starting antiretroviral therapy. This chain joins TRBV18 and TRBJ2-7, with 8 positions matching TRBD1. The TCR was taken from a man under 40 with HIV. CDR3 sequence (DNA): TGTGCCAGCTCCCTCGAGCGGACAGGGTTAAAGGGGCAGTACTTC. It codes for CASSLERTGLKGQYF.